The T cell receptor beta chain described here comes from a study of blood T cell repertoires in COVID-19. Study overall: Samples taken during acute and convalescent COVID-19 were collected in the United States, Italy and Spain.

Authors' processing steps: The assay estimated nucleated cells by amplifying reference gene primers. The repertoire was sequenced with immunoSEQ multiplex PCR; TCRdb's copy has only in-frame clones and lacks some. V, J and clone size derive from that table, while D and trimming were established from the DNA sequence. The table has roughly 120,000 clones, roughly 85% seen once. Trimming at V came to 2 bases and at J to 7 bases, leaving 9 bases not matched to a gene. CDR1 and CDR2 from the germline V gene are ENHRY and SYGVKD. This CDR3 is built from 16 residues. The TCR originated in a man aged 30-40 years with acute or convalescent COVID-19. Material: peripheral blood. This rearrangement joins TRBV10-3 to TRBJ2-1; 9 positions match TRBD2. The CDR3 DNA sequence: TGTGCCATCAGTGAGGACGCGCGGGGGGGCCGGAATGAGCAGTTCTTC. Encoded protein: CAISEDARGGRNEQFF.